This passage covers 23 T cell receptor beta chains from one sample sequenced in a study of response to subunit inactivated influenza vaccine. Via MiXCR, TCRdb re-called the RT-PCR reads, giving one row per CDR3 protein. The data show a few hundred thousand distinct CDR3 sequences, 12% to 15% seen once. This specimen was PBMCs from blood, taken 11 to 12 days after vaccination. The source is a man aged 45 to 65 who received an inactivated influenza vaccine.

CDR3: CSATPWTSGRVETQYF. CDR3 nucleotide sequence: TGCAGTGCCACCCCATGGACTAGCGGGAGGGTAGAGACCCAGTACTTC. The rearrangement joins TRBV20-1 to TRBJ2-5, with 15 positions matching TRBD2. Germline CDR1 reads DFQATT; CDR2 reads SNEGSKA (reference sequence). This CDR3 comprises 16 residues. J was trimmed by 4 bases and V by 6 bases; bases with no gene match: 9.

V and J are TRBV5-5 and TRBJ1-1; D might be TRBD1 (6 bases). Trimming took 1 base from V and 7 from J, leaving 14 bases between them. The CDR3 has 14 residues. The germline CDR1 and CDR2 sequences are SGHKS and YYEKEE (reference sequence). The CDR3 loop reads CASSLSQGQDEAFF. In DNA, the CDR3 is TGTGCCAGCAGCTTGAGTCAGGGGCAGGATGAAGCTTTCTTT. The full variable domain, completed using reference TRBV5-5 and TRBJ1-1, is DAGVTQSPTHLIKTRGQQVTLRCSPISGHKSVSWYQQVLGQGPQFIFQYYEKEERGRGNFPDRFSARQFPNYSSELNVNALLLGDSALYLCASSLSQGQDEAFFGQGTRLTVV.

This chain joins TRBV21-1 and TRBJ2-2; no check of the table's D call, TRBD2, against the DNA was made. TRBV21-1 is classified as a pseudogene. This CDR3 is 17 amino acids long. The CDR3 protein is CASSSGTSGKATGELFF. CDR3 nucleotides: TGTGCCAGCAGCTCTGGAACTAGCGGGAAGGCCACCGGGGAGCTGTTTTTT.

In DNA, the CDR3 is TGTGCCAGCAGTTATGCGGGGTTTACCCAAGAGACCCAGTACTTC. It encodes CASSYAGFTQETQYF. This chain uses TRBV6-5 with TRBJ2-5; a possible D gene is TRBD2 (6 bases). This CDR3 is built from 15 residues. The ends were cut back, 3 bases at V and 1 base at J, with 12 bases in the middle. Germline CDR1 MNHEY, CDR2 SVGAGI.

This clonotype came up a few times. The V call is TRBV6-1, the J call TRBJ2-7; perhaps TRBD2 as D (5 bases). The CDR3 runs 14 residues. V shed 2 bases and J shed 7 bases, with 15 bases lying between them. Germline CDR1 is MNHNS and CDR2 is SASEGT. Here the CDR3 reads CASSELGSRGEQYF. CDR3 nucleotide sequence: TGTGCCAGCAGTGAACTGGGGTCCCGGGGTGAGCAGTACTTC.

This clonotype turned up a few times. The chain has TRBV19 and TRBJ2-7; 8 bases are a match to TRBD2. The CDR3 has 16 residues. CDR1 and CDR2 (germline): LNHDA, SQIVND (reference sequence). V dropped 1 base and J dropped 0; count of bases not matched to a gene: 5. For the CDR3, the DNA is TGTGCCAGTAGTATAGGTGAGCGGGGGACCTCCTACGAGCAGTACTTC. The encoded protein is CASSIGERGTSYEQYF.

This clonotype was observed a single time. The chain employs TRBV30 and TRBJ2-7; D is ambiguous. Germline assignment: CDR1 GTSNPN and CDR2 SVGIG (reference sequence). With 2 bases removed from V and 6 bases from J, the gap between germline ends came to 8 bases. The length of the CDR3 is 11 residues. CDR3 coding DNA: TGTGCCTGGAGTTATCCGGGCGAGCAGTACTTC. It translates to CAWSYPGEQYF.

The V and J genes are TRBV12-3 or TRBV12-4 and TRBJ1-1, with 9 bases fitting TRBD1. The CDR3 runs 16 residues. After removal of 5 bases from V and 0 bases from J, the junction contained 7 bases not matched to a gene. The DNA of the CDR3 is TGTGCCAGCAGTAACAGACAGGGGGACCTGAACACTGAAGCTTTCTTT. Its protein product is CASSNRQGDLNTEAFF.

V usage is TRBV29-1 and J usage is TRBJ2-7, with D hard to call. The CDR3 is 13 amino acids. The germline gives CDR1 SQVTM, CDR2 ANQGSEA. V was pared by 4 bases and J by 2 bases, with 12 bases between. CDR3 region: CSVVTPATYEQYF. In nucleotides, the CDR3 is TGCAGCGTTGTGACGCCGGCTACCTACGAGCAGTACTTC.

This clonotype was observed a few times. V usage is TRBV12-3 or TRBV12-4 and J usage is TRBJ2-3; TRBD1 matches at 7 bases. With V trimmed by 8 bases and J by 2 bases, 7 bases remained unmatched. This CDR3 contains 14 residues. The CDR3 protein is CASGLDRTTDTQYF. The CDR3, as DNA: TGTGCCAGCGGGTTGGACAGGACCACAGATACGCAGTATTTT.

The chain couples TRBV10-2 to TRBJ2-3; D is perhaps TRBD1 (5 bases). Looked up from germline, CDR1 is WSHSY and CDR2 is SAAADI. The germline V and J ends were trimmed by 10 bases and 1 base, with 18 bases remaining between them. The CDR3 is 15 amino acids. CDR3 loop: CATRASWVGTDTQYF. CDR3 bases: TGCGCCACCAGGGCCTCCTGGGTAGGCACAGATACGCAGTATTTT.

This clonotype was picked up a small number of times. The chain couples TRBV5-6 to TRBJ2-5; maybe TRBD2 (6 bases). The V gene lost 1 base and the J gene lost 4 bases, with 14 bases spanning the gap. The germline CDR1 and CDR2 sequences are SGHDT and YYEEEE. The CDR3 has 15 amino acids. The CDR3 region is CASSLRRSRGETQYF. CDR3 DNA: TGTGCCAGCAGCTTGAGGCGGTCGCGGGGAGAGACCCAGTACTTC. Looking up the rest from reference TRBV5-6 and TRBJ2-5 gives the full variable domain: DAGVTQSPTHLIKTRGQQVTLRCSPKSGHDTVSWYQQALGQGPQFIFQYYEEEERQRGNFPDRFSGHQFPNYSSELNVNALLLGDSALYLCASSLRRSRGETQYFGPGTRLLVL.

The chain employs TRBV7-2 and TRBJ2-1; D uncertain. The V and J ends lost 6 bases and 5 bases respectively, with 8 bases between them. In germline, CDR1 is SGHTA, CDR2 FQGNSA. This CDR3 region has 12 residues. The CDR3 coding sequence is TGTGCCAGCAGAGGGATCCACAATGAGCAGTTCTTC. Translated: CASRGIHNEQFF.

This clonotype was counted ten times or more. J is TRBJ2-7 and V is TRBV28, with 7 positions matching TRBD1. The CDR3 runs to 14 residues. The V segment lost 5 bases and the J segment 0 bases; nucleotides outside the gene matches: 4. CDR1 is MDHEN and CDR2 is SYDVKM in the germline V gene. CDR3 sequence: CASSPTGISYEQYF. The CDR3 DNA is TGTGCCAGCAGTCCGACAGGGATCTCCTACGAGCAGTACTTC.

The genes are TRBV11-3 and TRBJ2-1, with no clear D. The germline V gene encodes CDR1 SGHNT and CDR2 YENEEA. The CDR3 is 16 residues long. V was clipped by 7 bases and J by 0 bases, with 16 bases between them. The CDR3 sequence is CASTFCGQSSYNEQFF. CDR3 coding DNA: TGTGCCAGCACCTTCTGCGGCCAGAGCTCCTACAATGAGCAGTTCTTC. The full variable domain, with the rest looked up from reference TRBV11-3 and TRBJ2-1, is EAGVVQSPRYKIIEKKQPVAFWCNPISGHNTLYWYLQNLGQGPELLIRYENEEAVDDSQLPKDRFSAERLKGVDSTLKIQPAELGDSAVYLCASTFCGQSSYNEQFFGPGTRLTVL.

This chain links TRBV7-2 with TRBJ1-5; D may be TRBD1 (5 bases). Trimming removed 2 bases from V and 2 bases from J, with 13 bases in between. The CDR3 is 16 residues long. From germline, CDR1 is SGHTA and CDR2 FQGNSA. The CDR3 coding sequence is TGTGCCAGCAGCTTAATGGGGGTTCGGGGCAATCAGCCCCAGCATTTT. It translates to CASSLMGVRGNQPQHF.

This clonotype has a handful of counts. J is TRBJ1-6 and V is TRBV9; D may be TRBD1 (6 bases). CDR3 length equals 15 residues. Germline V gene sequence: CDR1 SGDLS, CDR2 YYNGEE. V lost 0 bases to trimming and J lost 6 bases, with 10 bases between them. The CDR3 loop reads CASSVGGQLNSPLHF. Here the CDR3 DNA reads TGTGCCAGCAGCGTAGGTGGACAGCTTAATTCACCCCTCCACTTT.

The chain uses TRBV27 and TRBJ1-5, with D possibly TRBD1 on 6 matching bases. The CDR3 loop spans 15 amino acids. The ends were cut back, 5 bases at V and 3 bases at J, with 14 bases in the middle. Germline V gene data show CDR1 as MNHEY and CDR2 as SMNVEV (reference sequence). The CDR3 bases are TGTGCCAGCAGTGCCTCGTTGGGGGCCAATCAGCCCCAGCATTTT. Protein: CASSASLGANQPQHF.

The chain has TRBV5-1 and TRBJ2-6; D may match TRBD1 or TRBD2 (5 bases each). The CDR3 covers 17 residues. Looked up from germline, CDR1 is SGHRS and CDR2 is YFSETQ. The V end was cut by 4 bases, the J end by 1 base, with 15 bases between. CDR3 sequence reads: CASSIGTEPSGANVLTF. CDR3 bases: TGCGCCAGCAGCATCGGGACGGAACCTTCTGGGGCCAACGTCCTGACTTTC.

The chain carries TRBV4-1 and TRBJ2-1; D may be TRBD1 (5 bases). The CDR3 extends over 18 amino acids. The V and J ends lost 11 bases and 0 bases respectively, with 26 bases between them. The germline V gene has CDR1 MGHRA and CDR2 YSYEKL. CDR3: CAASRVSLRLSSYNEQFF. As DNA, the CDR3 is TGCGCCGCCAGCAGGGTATCCCTTCGTCTGAGCTCCTACAATGAGCAGTTCTTC.

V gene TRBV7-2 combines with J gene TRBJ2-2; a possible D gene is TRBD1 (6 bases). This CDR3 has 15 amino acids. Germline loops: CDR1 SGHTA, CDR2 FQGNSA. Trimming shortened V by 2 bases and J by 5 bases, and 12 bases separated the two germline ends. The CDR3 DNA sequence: TGTGCCAGCAGCTTAAACAGGGCAGATACCGGGGAGCTGTTTTTT. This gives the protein CASSLNRADTGELFF.

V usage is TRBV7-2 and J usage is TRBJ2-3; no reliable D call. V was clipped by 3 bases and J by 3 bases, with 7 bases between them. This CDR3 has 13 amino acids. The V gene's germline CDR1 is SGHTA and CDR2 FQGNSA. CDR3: CASSLANTDTQYF. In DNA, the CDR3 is TGTGCCAGCAGCTTGGCGAATACAGATACGCAGTATTTT.

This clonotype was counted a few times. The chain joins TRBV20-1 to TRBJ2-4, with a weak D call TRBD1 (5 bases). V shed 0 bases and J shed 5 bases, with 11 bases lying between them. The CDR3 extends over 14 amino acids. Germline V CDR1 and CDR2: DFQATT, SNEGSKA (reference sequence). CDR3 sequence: CSARDRARENIQYF. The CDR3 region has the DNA TGCAGTGCTAGAGACAGGGCTAGGGAAAACATTCAGTACTTC.